This TCR beta chain was documented in a study of CD8+CD57+ T cells in acquired aplastic anemia. Genomic DNA constituted the template upon which TCR beta VDJ and CDR3 profiling was performed. TCRdb analysed the reads with MiXCR anew, one entry per CDR3 protein. The repertoire includes 200,000 to 250,000 distinct CDR3 sequences, more than 40% of them detected once, and 7% to 9.5% sits in the top ten. Previously, flow cytometry had revealed CD8+CD57+ cell expansion in the patients chosen for sequencing. This clonotype showed up many times. The V gene end was trimmed by 6 bases and the J gene end by 0 bases; junction bases not matched to a gene: 8. The CDR3 extends over 16 amino acids. CDR1 is DFQATT, CDR2 SNEGSKA, per germline (reference sequence).

The sample consisted of sorted CD4+, CD8+, or CD8+CD57+ T cells (not recorded which) from PBMCs. This TCR was recovered from a human donor with aplastic anemia. V gene TRBV20-1 combines with J gene TRBJ2-7; 13 bases align to TRBD2. This CDR3 reads CSATGLAGKSSYEQYF. The DNA of the CDR3 is TGCAGTGCGACGGGACTAGCGGGGAAAAGCTCCTACGAGCAGTACTTC.